This TCR beta chain is drawn from a study of T-cell reconstitution after alpha-beta-depleted transplantation in children. This clonotype was seen ten or more times. The TCRbeta library incorporated unique molecular identifiers. TCRdb itself ran the PCR reads through MiXCR, one entry per CDR3 protein. The table has 90,000 to 130,000 distinct CDR3 sequences, 10% to 13% seen once; the top ten hold more than 7%. Germline loops: CDR1 SGHTA, CDR2 FQGNSA. The V and J ends lost 0 bases and 6 bases respectively, with 6 bases between them. This CDR3 comprises 13 residues. The starting material was PBMCs from the stem cell graft donor, obtained from the stem cell graft. The chain is built from TRBV7-2 and TRBJ1-5; D possibly corresponds to TRBD1 (5 bases). This sequence originates from a human donor who donated a stem cell graft to a child with acute lymphoblastic leukemia. This chain's CDR3 is CASSLAGAQPQHF. The CDR3 nucleotides read TGTGCCAGCAGCTTAGCAGGGGCTCAGCCCCAGCATTTT.